This T cell receptor beta chain comes out of a study of CD8+CD57+ T cells in acquired aplastic anemia. At the level of the study: 3.2 ug was the average amount of DNA from sorted CD4+ and CD8+ cells.

Both TCR beta VDJ combination and CDR3 sequence profiling were carried out. Genomic DNA was the template for this profiling. TCRdb processed the reads anew with MiXCR; each CDR3 protein has one entry. The sample includes 89,000 or so distinct CDR3 sequences, around 62% of them seen just once. This clonotype has only one observation. This CDR3 comprises 11 residues. V lost 6 bases and J 9 bases, leaving 9 bases between the germline ends. Germline V gives CDR1 LNHDA, CDR2 SQIVND (reference sequence). Patients who underwent sequencing had shown CD8+CD57+ cell expansion by flow cytometry. Sequenced sample: sorted CD4+, CD8+, or CD8+CD57+ T cells (not recorded which) from PBMCs. This TCR came from a human donor with aplastic anemia. The chain couples TRBV19 to TRBJ1-5; no clear D gene. CDR3 coding DNA: TGTGCCAGTAGCATGACCGGGCCCCAGCATTTT. Translation: CASSMTGPQHF. Using reference TRBV19 and TRBJ1-5 for the parts outside the CDR3, the full variable domain is DGGITQSPKYLFRKEGQNVTLSCEQNLNHDAMYWYRQDPGQGLRLIYYSQIVNDFQKGDIAEGYSVSREKKESFPLTVTSAQKNPTAFYLCASSMTGPQHFGDGTRLSIL.